Listed below are T cell receptor beta chains from one sample, sequenced in a study of shared clonotypes between healthy human individuals. Some clones are missing from TCRdb's copy, which holds only in-frame ones; the method was immunoSEQ multiplex PCR. The repertoire includes about 2.3 million clones, around 92% of them detected once, and around 0.38% sits in the top ten. The material sequenced was naive CD4+ T cells from PBMCs. These receptors all stem from a man younger than 35 in good health. Some clones in this sample may be carry-over from other donors' samples. Each CDR3 is given with its conserved first and last residue. A D gene is named only where the DNA matches it firmly. Size tells how often a clone was seen (once, few, many) or the class of an expanded clone, and some rows leave it out.

D	size	V	J	CDR3	DNA
-	-	TRBV11-3	TRBJ2-3	CASSQILTDTQYF	TGTGCCAGCAGCCAGATTTTAACAGATACGCAGTATTTT
-	-	TRBV5-4	TRBJ2-5	CASSLSSSQETQYF	TGTGCCAGCAGCTTGAGTTCTTCCCAAGAGACCCAGTACTTC
TRBD1	once	TRBV10-3	TRBJ2-7	CAISAGQGSYEQYF	TGTGCCATCAGTGCCGGACAGGGTTCCTACGAGCAGTACTTC
-	-	TRBV4-3	TRBJ1-2	CASSQAGFNYGYTF	TGCGCCAGCAGCCAAGCCGGATTTAACTATGGCTACACCTTC
-	-	TRBV13	TRBJ1-1	CASSFWDTAGTEAFF	TGTGCCAGCAGCTTCTGGGACACTGCGGGCACTGAAGCTTTCTTT
-	once	TRBV29-1	TRBJ1-6	CSVSDGHNSPLHF	TGCAGCGTGTCGGACGGCCATAATTCACCCCTCCACTTT
TRBD1	few	TRBV5-1	TRBJ2-3	CASSLGQGATDTQYF	TGCGCCAGCAGCTTAGGACAGGGGGCAACAGATACGCAGTATTTT
-	-	TRBV6-6	TRBJ1-4	CASSYSVRGNEKLFF	TGTGCCAGCAGTTACTCGGTACGGGGTAATGAAAAACTGTTTTTT
-	-	TRBV7-9	TRBJ1-5	CASSPRGNQPQHF	TGTGCCAGCAGCCCCAGGGGAAACCAGCCCCAGCATTTT
TRBD1	-	TRBV18	TRBJ2-7	CASSRGQGGTYEQYF	TGTGCCAGCTCACGGGGACAGGGAGGTACCTACGAGCAGTACTTC
-	-	TRBV4-2	TRBJ2-4	CASSQDRGDIQYF	TGTGCCAGCAGCCAAGATAGGGGCGACATTCAGTACTTC
-	-	TRBV7-2	TRBJ1-3	CASSLEAAGNTIYF	TGTGCCAGCAGCTTAGAGGCTGCCGGAAACACCATATATTTT
TRBD1	-	TRBV18	TRBJ2-3	CASSQGGQADTQYF	TGTGCCAGCTCCCAAGGGGGACAGGCAGATACGCAGTATTTT
-	-	TRBV6-6	TRBJ2-1	CASSLGDGGNEQFF	TGTGCCAGCAGTTTGGGGGATGGGGGCAATGAGCAGTTCTTC
-	-	TRBV27	TRBJ2-2	CASRRDWNTGELFF	TGTGCCAGCAGACGGGACTGGAACACCGGGGAGCTGTTTTTT
-	-	TRBV5-1	TRBJ1-1	CASSAGQANTEAFF	TGCGCCAGCAGCGCTGGACAAGCGAACACTGAAGCTTTCTTT
-	-	TRBV27	TRBJ1-5	CASSLEVNQPQHF	TGTGCCAGCAGTTTAGAGGTTAATCAGCCCCAGCATTTT
-	-	TRBV7-6	TRBJ1-2	CASSLGLGANYGYTF	TGTGCCAGCAGCTTAGGCTTGGGAGCTAACTATGGCTACACCTTC
-	-	TRBV20-1	TRBJ2-7	CSASSFPGQYF	TGCAGTGCTAGTTCCTTCCCGGGGCAGTACTTC
-	-	TRBV6-4	TRBJ2-2	CASSPSGGPGELFF	TGTGCCAGCAGCCCCAGTGGGGGCCCCGGGGAGCTGTTTTTT
-	-	TRBV13	TRBJ1-1	CASSLSARANTEAFF	TGTGCCAGCAGCTTATCGGCCAGGGCGAACACTGAAGCTTTCTTT
-	-	TRBV2	TRBJ2-7	CASSEGVRGTGEQYF	TGTGCCAGCAGTGAAGGTGTCCGCGGGACTGGCGAGCAGTACTTC
-	-	TRBV11-2	TRBJ2-7	CASSLVFREQYF	TGTGCCAGCAGCTTAGTTTTTCGGGAGCAGTACTTC
-	-	TRBV5-1	TRBJ2-1	CASSHSGVAANGNEQFF	TGCGCCAGCAGCCACTCAGGGGTAGCGGCGAATGGGAATGAGCAGTTCTTC
-	-	TRBV9	TRBJ1-3	CASSALIQGGTIYF	TGTGCCAGCAGCGCCCTTATACAGGGAGGCACCATATATTTT
-	-	TRBV4-1	TRBJ1-4	CASSQDMRFNEKLFF	TGCGCCAGCAGCCAAGATATGCGTTTTAATGAAAAACTGTTTTTT
-	-	TRBV13	TRBJ2-3	CASSSIRAGDTQYF	TGTGCCAGCAGCTCCATCCGGGCGGGAGATACGCAGTATTTT
TRBD2	-	TRBV19	TRBJ2-5	CASKGLAERETQYF	TGTGCCAGCAAGGGACTAGCGGAGAGGGAGACCCAGTACTTC
-	-	TRBV9	TRBJ1-4	CASSARTATNEKLFF	TGTGCCAGCAGCGCCCGGACAGCAACTAATGAAAAACTGTTTTTT
TRBD2	-	TRBV11-2	TRBJ2-1	CAAGGGRAFINEQFF	TGTGCCGCCGGGGGCGGGAGGGCCTTTATCAATGAGCAGTTCTTC
-	-	TRBV9	TRBJ1-4	CASSVRGDLGEKLFF	TGTGCCAGCAGCGTACGTGGGGATCTGGGAGAAAAACTGTTTTTT
TRBD1	-	TRBV7-9	TRBJ2-5	CASSSPNRGGETQYF	TGTGCCAGCAGCTCGCCTAACAGGGGTGGGGAGACCCAGTACTTC
-	-	TRBV9	TRBJ2-5	CASSVTGSQETQYF	TGTGCCAGCAGCGTGACAGGAAGCCAAGAGACCCAGTACTTC
-	-	TRBV5-1	TRBJ1-3	CASSYGAASSGNTIYF	TGCGCCAGCAGCTATGGAGCAGCCAGCTCTGGAAACACCATATATTTT
TRBD1	-	TRBV29-1	TRBJ1-4	CSVGRQGEKLFF	TGCAGCGTTGGCCGACAGGGTGAAAAACTGTTTTTT
TRBD1	-	TRBV5-5	TRBJ1-3	CASSWARGLTGPIYF	TGTGCCAGCAGCTGGGCCAGGGGGCTGACGGGACCCATATATTTT
-	-	TRBV28	TRBJ1-1	CASSPRQVHTEAFF	TGTGCCAGCAGTCCCAGACAGGTTCACACTGAAGCTTTCTTT
-	-	TRBV7-2	TRBJ1-5	CASSFFGSYQPQHF	TGTGCCAGCAGCTTTTTCGGCAGTTATCAGCCCCAGCATTTT
-	once	TRBV15	TRBJ1-4	CATSPSRDTNNEKLFF	TGTGCCACCAGCCCTTCCCGGGACACCAATAATGAAAAACTGTTTTTT
TRBD1	-	TRBV7-8	TRBJ2-7	CASSFGTATGSSYEQYF	TGTGCCAGCAGCTTCGGGACAGCGACGGGTAGCTCCTACGAGCAGTACTTC
-	-	TRBV6-1	TRBJ2-1	CASSKDEQFF	TGTGCCAGCAGTAAGGATGAGCAGTTCTTC
-	-	TRBV5-4	TRBJ1-4	CASSLQPDEKLFF	TGTGCCAGCAGCTTGCAGCCCGATGAAAAACTGTTTTTT
-	once	TRBV19	TRBJ1-2	CASSQQGALRGGYTF	TGTGCCAGTAGTCAACAGGGTGCTCTGCGAGGAGGCTACACCTTC
TRBD1	-	TRBV27	TRBJ2-7	CASSLRDRATGVQYF	TGTGCCAGCAGTCTACGGGACAGGGCCACTGGGGTGCAGTACTTC
-	-	TRBV5-3	TRBJ1-2	CARSLCSCGYTF	TGTGCCAGAAGCTTGTGTTCCTGTGGCTACACCTTC
-	-	TRBV7-3	TRBJ2-3	CASSPRGPVNTQYF	TGTGCCAGCAGCCCGCGGGGACCTGTGAATACGCAGTATTTT